What follows is one TCR beta chain and its context. A multiplex PCR was run with 60 Vbeta primers and 13 Jbeta primers. Using immunoSEQ multiplex PCR, the repertoire was profiled, and TCRdb retains in-frame clones only, with some absent. The data hold roughly 110,000 clones, with 70% to 80% observed a single time. These data are taken from a study of cytomegalovirus exposure and HLA in healthy donors. The germline V gene encodes CDR1 SEHNR and CDR2 FQNEAQ (reference sequence). Trimming removed 0 bases from V and 2 bases from J, with 9 bases in between. This CDR3 has 15 amino acids. This receptor was identified in a woman aged 40 to 49 in good health and CMV-seropositive. Sequencing used PBMCs. The chain is built from TRBV7-9 and TRBJ2-3, with D possibly matching TRBD2 (6 bases). This chain's CDR3 is CASSLAGGYTDTQYF. The CDR3, as DNA: TGTGCCAGCAGCTTAGCGGGGGGATACACAGATACGCAGTATTTT.